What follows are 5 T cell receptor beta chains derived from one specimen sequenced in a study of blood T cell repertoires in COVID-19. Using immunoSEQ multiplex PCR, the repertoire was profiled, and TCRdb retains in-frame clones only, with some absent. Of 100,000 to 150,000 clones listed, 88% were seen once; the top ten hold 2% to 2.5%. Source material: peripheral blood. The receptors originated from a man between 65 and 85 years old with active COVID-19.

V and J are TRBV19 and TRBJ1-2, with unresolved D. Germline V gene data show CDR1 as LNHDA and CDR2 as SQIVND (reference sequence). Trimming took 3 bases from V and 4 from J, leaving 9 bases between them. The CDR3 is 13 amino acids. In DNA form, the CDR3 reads TGTGCCAGTAGTATTGGGCCTACCTATGGCTACACCTTC. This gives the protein CASSIGPTYGYTF.

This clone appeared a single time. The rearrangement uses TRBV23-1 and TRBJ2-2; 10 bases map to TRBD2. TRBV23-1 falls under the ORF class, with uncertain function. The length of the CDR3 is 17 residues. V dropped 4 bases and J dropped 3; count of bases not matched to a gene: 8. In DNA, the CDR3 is TGCGCCAGCAGTCGGGCTAGCGGGAGCCGGGACACCGGGGAGCTGTTTTTT. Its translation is CASSRASGSRDTGELFF.

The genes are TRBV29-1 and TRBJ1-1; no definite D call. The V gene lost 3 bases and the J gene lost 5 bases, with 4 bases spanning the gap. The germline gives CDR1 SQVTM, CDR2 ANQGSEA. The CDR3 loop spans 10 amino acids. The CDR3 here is CSVDHTEAFF. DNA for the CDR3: TGCAGCGTTGACCATACTGAAGCTTTCTTT.

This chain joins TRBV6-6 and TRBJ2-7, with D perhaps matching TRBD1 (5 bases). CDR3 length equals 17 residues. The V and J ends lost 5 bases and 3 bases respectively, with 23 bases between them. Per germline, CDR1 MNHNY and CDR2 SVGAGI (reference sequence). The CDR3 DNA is TGTGCCAGCAGTCCCCGCCCCCCGACAGTCAGTTTCTACGAGCAGTACTTC. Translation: CASSPRPPTVSFYEQYF.

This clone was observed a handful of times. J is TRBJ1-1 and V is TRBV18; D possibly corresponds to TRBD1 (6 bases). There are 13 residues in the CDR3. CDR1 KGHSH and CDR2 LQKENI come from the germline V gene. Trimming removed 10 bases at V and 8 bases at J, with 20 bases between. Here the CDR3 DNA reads TGTGCCACCTCGCAGGGCCAGGGGAAGGAAGCTTTCTTT. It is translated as CATSQGQGKEAFF.